A selection of T cell receptor beta chains follows, all from one sample in a study of blood T cells in healthy people across ages. Each CDR3 protein is one row after TCRdb ran MiXCR on the 5' RACE reads. The sample carries roughly 1,700,000 distinct CDR3 sequences, approximately 28% recorded once. Source material: blood. These receptors were obtained from a woman aged 25 to 45 in good health. The CDR3 runs from the conserved cysteine through the conserved F or W. The D gene is left open where the match is weak. Some rows have no size entry. The others give once, few or many, or a class for an expanded clone.

TRBV12-3/TRBV12-4,TRBJ1-1,.,.,CASTPTSGRFTEAFF,TGTGCCAGCACCCCTACCTCGGGGCGCTTCACTGAAGCTTTCTTT
TRBV7-2,TRBJ1-2,many,TRBD1,CASSWGQGGNYGYTF,TGTGCCAGCAGCTGGGGACAGGGAGGGAACTATGGCTACACCTTC
TRBV7-2,TRBJ2-5,few,.,CASTRGGPQETQYF,TGTGCCAGCACCCGAGGGGGGCCCCAAGAGACCCAGTACTTC
TRBV2,TRBJ2-3,few,TRBD1,CASSEGQGARTDTQYF,TGTGCCAGCAGTGAGGGACAGGGGGCGCGCACAGATACGCAGTATTTT
TRBV20-1,TRBJ2-7,.,TRBD2,CSAARLAGRKVYEQYF,TGCAGTGCGGCTAGGCTAGCGGGGAGAAAGGTCTACGAGCAGTACTTC
TRBV28,TRBJ1-1,.,.,CASSTQGNDAFF,TGTGCCAGCAGTACCCAGGGGAACGACGCTTTCTTT
TRBV20-1,TRBJ2-2,.,TRBD2,CSARAVQSGRALGTGELFF,TGCAGTGCTAGAGCTGTTCAGAGCGGGAGGGCCCTCGGCACCGGGGAGCTGTTTTTT
TRBV27,TRBJ2-1,.,TRBD2,CASHDSGTTNNEQFF,TGTGCCAGCCATGACTCCGGGACTACCAACAATGAGCAGTTCTTC
TRBV11-2,TRBJ1-2,many,TRBD1,CASSRDSQYGYTF,TGTGCCAGCAGCCGGGACAGCCAATATGGCTACACCTTC
TRBV7-9,TRBJ1-2,few,.,CASSWGPAGSYGYTF,TGTGCCAGCAGCTGGGGGCCCGCTGGGAGCTATGGCTACACCTTC
TRBV5-1,TRBJ2-5,.,TRBD2,CASSLALAGGLETQYF,TGCGCCAGCAGCTTGGCCCTAGCGGGGGGACTCGAGACCCAGTACTTC
TRBV10-3,TRBJ2-4,many,.,CAISAGTEGGNIQYF,TGTGCCATCAGTGCCGGGACAGAAGGGGGGAACATTCAGTACTTC
TRBV6-4,TRBJ2-3,.,TRBD2,CASSEASGGPTDTQYF,TGTGCCAGCAGTGAAGCTAGCGGGGGGCCCACAGATACGCAGTATTTT
TRBV14,TRBJ2-3,.,TRBD1,CASSLFHRGTDTQYF,TGTGCCAGCAGCCTATTCCACAGGGGGACAGATACGCAGTATTTT
TRBV5-1,TRBJ1-5,few,.,CASSLTGASHQPQHF,TGCGCCAGCAGCTTGACGGGTGCCTCGCATCAGCCCCAGCATTTT
TRBV18,TRBJ2-5,.,TRBD1,CASPPGTVLETQYF,TGTGCCAGCCCACCCGGGACAGTCCTGGAGACCCAGTACTTC
TRBV7-9,TRBJ2-3,.,.,CASSWGTGARTDTQYF,TGTGCCAGCAGCTGGGGAACGGGAGCCCGCACAGATACGCAGTATTTT
TRBV20-1,TRBJ1-4,.,TRBD1,CSAQGGNEKLFF,TGCAGTGCCCAGGGGGGGAATGAAAAACTGTTTTTT
TRBV7-9,TRBJ2-7,few,.,CASGAGVYEQYF,TGTGCCAGCGGGGCGGGTGTCTACGAGCAGTACTTC
TRBV19,TRBJ1-2,.,TRBD1,CASSPLGGQGLSYGYTF,TGTGCCAGTAGTCCCCTCGGAGGACAGGGGCTCAGCTATGGCTACACCTTC
TRBV29-1,TRBJ1-2,.,.,CSVSRDSRGYTF,TGCAGCGTTAGCAGGGATAGTCGTGGCTACACCTTC
TRBV27,TRBJ2-7,few,.,CASSSGGPYNEQYF,TGTGCCAGCAGTTCGGGGGGCCCCTACAATGAGCAGTACTTC
TRBV5-6,TRBJ2-7,many,.,CASSLRFWNINEQYF,TGTGCCAGCAGCTTGAGGTTTTGGAACATCAACGAGCAGTACTTC
TRBV2,TRBJ2-7,.,.,CASSEGTPAYEQYF,TGTGCCAGCAGTGAAGGGACACCCGCCTACGAGCAGTACTTC
TRBV7-2,TRBJ1-4,.,.,CASSLWGEATNEKLFF,TGTGCCAGCAGCTTGTGGGGGGAGGCAACTAATGAAAAACTGTTTTTT
TRBV3-1,TRBJ2-5,.,.,CAGSQEPGAFGRQYF,TGTGCCGGCAGCCAAGAGCCGGGGGCATTCGGCCGGCAGTACTTC
TRBV9,TRBJ1-5,.,.,CASSVTGQTNQPQHF,TGTGCCAGCAGCGTAACCGGACAGACGAATCAGCCCCAGCATTTT
TRBV14,TRBJ1-1,.,.,CASSPVLGGNTEAFF,TGTGCCAGCAGCCCCGTGCTGGGGGGAAACACTGAAGCTTTCTTT
TRBV12-3/TRBV12-4,TRBJ2-5,.,.,CASSLTPSWSYF,TGTGCCAGCAGTTTGACTCCCTCCTGGTCGTACTTC
TRBV12-3/TRBV12-4,TRBJ2-5,few,TRBD2,CASSLWRGVQETQYF,TGTGCCAGCAGTTTGTGGCGGGGGGTTCAAGAGACCCAGTACTTC
TRBV4-3,TRBJ2-7,once,.,CACSQGVSYEQYF,TGCGCCTGCAGCCAAGGGGTGTCCTACGAGCAGTACTTC
TRBV29-1,TRBJ2-1,many,TRBD2,CSVGMRGRINEQFF,TGCAGCGTTGGAATGCGCGGGAGGATCAATGAGCAGTTCTTC
TRBV11-1,TRBJ2-3,few,.,CASSPSPGAVDTQYF,TGTGCCAGCAGCCCTTCCCCGGGGGCAGTGGATACGCAGTATTTT
TRBV3-1,TRBJ2-5,few,.,CASSYGTPLETQYF,TGTGCCAGCAGCTACGGGACCCCTCTGGAGACCCAGTACTTC
TRBV12-3/TRBV12-4,TRBJ1-2,few,TRBD1,CASRRTGGDLPIGYGYTF,TGTGCCAGCAGGCGGACAGGGGGAGACCTCCCCATCGGGTATGGCTACACCTTC
TRBV20-1,TRBJ2-7,many,TRBD1,CSARPNRGRYEQYF,TGCAGTGCTAGACCAAACAGGGGTCGGTACGAGCAGTACTTC
TRBV20-1,TRBJ2-1,.,.,CSARGPGPRWEARNEQFF,TGCAGTGCTAGAGGGCCAGGGCCGAGGTGGGAGGCACGGAATGAGCAGTTCTTC
TRBV5-6,TRBJ2-5,few,.,CASGGRSRQETQYF,TGTGCCAGTGGGGGCAGGTCTCGCCAAGAGACCCAGTACTTC
TRBV25-1,TRBJ2-1,.,TRBD2,CASSSPRGVTLSEQFF,TGTGCCAGCAGCTCTCCCCGGGGGGTCACACTGAGTGAGCAGTTCTTC
TRBV6-5,TRBJ2-7,many,TRBD1,CASRLSGQGSYEQYF,TGTGCCAGCAGACTCTCGGGACAGGGATCCTACGAGCAGTACTTC
TRBV2,TRBJ2-1,.,.,CASRRDPTHNEQFF,TGTGCCAGCCGGAGGGACCCTACCCACAATGAGCAGTTCTTC
TRBV5-1,TRBJ2-1,.,.,CASSLGWGGQNEQFF,TGCGCCAGCAGCTTGGGATGGGGGGGCCAAAATGAGCAGTTCTTC
TRBV20-1,TRBJ2-1,.,TRBD2,CSANDDLAAGYNEQFF,TGCAGTGCTAACGATGATCTAGCGGCGGGCTACAATGAGCAGTTCTTC
TRBV11-2,TRBJ2-3,.,TRBD2,CASILGASGDTQYF,TGTGCCAGCATCCTTGGGGCTAGCGGAGATACGCAGTATTTT
TRBV7-2,TRBJ2-7,.,.,CASSLVPAGYEQYF,TGTGCCAGCAGCTTAGTCCCCGCAGGCTACGAGCAGTACTTC
TRBV5-5,TRBJ1-2,.,.,CASSSRGTEGYTF,TGTGCCAGCAGTTCCCGGGGCACCGAGGGCTACACCTTC
TRBV9,TRBJ2-5,many,.,CASSLTSGLETQYF,TGTGCCAGCAGCCTCACTTCAGGGCTAGAGACCCAGTACTTC
TRBV12-3/TRBV12-4,TRBJ2-3,.,TRBD2,CASRNGLAGAYTQYF,TGTGCCAGCAGAAACGGACTAGCGGGGGCATATACGCAGTATTTT
TRBV28,TRBJ1-1,.,TRBD1,CASSLSHRGYTEAFF,TGTGCCAGCAGTTTAAGTCACAGGGGATACACTGAAGCTTTCTTT
TRBV20-1,TRBJ2-7,many,.,CSARDTGKPYEQYF,TGCAGTGCTAGAGACACAGGGAAGCCCTACGAGCAGTACTTC
TRBV6-5,TRBJ1-4,few,.,CASSPTAGNEKLFF,TGTGCCAGCAGCCCGACAGCGGGGAATGAAAAACTGTTTTTT
TRBV20-1,TRBJ1-2,.,TRBD1,CSARVDRVKGYTF,TGCAGTGCTAGAGTCGACAGGGTAAAAGGCTACACCTTC